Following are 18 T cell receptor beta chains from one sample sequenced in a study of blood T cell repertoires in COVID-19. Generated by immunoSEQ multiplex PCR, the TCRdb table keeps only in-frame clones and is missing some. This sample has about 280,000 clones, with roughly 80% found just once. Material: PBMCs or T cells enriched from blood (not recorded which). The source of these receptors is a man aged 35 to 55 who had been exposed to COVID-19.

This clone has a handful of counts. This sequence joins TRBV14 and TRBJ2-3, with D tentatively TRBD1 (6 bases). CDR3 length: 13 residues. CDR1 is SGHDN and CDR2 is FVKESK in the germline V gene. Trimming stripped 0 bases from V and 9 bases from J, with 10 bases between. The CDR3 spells CASSQDRQGTQYF. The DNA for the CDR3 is TGTGCCAGCAGCCAAGATCGGCAGGGGACGCAGTATTTT. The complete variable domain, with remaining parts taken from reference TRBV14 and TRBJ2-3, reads EAGVTQFPSHSVIEKGQTVTLRCDPISGHDNLYWYRRVMGKEIKFLLHFVKESKQDESGMPNNRFLAERTGGTYSTLKVQPAELEDSGVYFCASSQDRQGTQYFGPGTRLTVL.

The CDR3 sequence: CSVGTTPNEQFF. The CDR3, as DNA: TGCAGCGTTGGGACTACCCCAAATGAGCAGTTCTTC. The genes are TRBV29-1 and TRBJ2-1; D might be TRBD2 (6 bases). With 4 bases removed from V and 7 bases from J, the gap between germline ends came to 11 bases. CDR3 length: 12 residues. The germline V gene encodes CDR1 SQVTM and CDR2 ANQGSEA.

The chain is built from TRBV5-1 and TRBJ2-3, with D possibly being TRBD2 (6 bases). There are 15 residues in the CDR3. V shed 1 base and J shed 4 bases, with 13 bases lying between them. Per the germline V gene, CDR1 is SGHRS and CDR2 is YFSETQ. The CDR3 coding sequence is TGCGCCAGCAGCTTGTCGCGGGAAGTCTCAGATACGCAGTATTTT. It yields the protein CASSLSREVSDTQYF.

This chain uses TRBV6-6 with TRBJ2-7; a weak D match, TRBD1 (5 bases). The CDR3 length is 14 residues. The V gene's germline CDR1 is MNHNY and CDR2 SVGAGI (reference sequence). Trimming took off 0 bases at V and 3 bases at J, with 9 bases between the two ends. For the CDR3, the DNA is TGTGCCAGCAGTTACTCGAGACAGTTCTACGAGCAGTACTTC. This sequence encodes CASSYSRQFYEQYF.

Here the CDR3 reads CASSPGASTEAFF. The CDR3 coding sequence is TGTGCCAGCTCCCCAGGGGCTTCCACTGAAGCTTTCTTT. The chain carries TRBV18 and TRBJ1-1; D perhaps matches TRBD1 (6 bases). This CDR3 has 13 amino acids. Germline CDR1 KGHSH, CDR2 LQKENI. Trimming took 6 bases from V and 4 from J, leaving 12 bases between them.

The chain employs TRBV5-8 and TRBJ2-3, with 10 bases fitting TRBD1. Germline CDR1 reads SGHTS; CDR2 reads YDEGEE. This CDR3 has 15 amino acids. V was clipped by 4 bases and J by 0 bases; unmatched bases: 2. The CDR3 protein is CASSQGQGSTDTQYF. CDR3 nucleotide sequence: TGTGCCAGCAGCCAGGGACAGGGGAGCACAGATACGCAGTATTTT.

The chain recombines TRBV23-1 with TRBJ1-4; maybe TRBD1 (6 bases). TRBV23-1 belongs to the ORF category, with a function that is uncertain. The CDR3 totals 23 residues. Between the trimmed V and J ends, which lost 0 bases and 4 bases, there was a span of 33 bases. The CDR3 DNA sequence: TGCGCCAGCAGTCAATCCTGGCCGCAGGGGTCCGCAGGGTCCCTCTTCCTTAATGAAAAACTGTTTTTT. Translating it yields CASSQSWPQGSAGSLFLNEKLFF.

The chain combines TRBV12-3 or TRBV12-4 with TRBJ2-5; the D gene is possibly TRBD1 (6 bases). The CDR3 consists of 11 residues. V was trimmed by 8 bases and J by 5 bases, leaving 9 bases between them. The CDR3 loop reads CASGQGETQYF. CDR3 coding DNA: TGTGCCAGCGGGCAGGGGGAGACCCAGTACTTC.

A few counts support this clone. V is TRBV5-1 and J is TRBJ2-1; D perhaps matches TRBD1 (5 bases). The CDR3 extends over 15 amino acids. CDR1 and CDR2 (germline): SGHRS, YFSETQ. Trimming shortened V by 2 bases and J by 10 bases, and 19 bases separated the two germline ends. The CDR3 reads CASSFNKDKLGEQFF. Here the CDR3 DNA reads TGCGCCAGCAGCTTTAACAAGGACAAGTTAGGAGAGCAGTTCTTC.

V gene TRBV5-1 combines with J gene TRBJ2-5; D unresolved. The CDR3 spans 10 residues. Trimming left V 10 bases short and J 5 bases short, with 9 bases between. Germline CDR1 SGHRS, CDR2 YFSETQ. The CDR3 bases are TGCGCCTCCGGAGAGGAGACCCAGTACTTC. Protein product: CASGEETQYF.

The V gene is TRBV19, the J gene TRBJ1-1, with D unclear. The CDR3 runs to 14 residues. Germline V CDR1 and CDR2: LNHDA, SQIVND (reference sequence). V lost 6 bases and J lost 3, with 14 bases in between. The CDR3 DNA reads TGTGCCAGTAGCCCCTTCCGGGTTGACACTGAAGCTTTCTTT. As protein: CASSPFRVDTEAFF. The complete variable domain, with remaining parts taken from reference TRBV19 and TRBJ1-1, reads DGGITQSPKYLFRKEGQNVTLSCEQNLNHDAMYWYRQDPGQGLRLIYYSQIVNDFQKGDIAEGYSVSREKKESFPLTVTSAQKNPTAFYLCASSPFRVDTEAFFGQGTRLTVV.

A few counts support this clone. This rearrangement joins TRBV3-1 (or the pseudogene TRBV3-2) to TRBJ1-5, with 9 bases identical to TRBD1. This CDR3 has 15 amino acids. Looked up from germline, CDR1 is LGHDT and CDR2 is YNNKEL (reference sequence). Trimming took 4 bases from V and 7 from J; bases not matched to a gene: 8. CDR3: CASSLTQGAHQPQHF. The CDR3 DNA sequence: TGTGCCAGCAGCCTGACACAGGGGGCCCACCAGCCCCAGCATTTT.

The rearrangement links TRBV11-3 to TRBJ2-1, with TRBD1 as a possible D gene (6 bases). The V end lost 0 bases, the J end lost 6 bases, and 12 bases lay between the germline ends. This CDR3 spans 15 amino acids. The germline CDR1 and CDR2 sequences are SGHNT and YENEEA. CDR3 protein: CASSLDSRGGNEQFF. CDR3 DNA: TGTGCCAGCAGCTTAGATTCCAGGGGTGGCAATGAGCAGTTCTTC.

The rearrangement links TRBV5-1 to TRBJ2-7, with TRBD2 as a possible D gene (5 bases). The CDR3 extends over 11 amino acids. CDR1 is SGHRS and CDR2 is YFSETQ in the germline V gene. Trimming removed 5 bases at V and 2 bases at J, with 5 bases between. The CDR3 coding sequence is TGCGCCAGCAGGGGAGCCTACGAGCAGTACTTC. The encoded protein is CASRGAYEQYF.

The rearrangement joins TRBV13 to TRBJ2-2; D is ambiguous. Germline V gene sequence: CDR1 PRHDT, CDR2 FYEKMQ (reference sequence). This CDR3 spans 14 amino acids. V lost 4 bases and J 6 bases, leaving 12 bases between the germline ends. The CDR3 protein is CASSSTLPAGELFF. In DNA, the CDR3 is TGTGCCAGCAGCTCCACCCTACCCGCCGGGGAGCTGTTTTTT.

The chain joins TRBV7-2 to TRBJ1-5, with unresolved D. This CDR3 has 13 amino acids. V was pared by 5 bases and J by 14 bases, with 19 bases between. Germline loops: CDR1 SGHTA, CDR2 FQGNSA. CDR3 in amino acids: CASSELGSFKKHF. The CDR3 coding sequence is TGTGCCAGCAGCGAACTTGGGAGCTTCAAAAAGCATTTT.

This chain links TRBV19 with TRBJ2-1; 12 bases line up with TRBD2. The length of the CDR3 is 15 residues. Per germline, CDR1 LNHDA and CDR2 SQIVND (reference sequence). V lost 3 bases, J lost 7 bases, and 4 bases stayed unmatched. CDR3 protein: CASSMGLAGLNEQFF. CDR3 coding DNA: TGTGCCAGTAGTATGGGACTAGCGGGCTTGAATGAGCAGTTCTTC.

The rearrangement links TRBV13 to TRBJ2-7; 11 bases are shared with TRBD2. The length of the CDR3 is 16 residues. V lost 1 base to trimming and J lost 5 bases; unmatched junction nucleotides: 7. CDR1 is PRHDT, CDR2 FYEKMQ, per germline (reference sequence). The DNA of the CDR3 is TGTGCCAGCAGCTTAGATACTAGCGGGAGACCTCACGAGCAGTACTTC. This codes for CASSLDTSGRPHEQYF.